This record concerns one T cell receptor (beta chain) sequence. It lacks a known antigen. No much larger clonotype is one base removed from it; base qualities were not supplied. TCRbeta CDR3 regions were amplified from genomic DNA by means of the immunoSEQ Assay, a bias-controlled multiplex PCR. The authors processed their data as follows. Within the assay, amplification of reference gene primers was used to estimate how many nucleated cells each sample contained. Sequence reads were collapsed and filtered to measure the absolute abundance of every unique TCRbeta CDR3 rearrangement. For each sample, productive Simpson clonality was calculated as the square root of Simpson's diversity index over productive rearrangements. The immuneACCESS repertoire file appears here via TCRdb, limited to in-frame rearrangements. These files lack a portion of the clones; in checked studies, under half of the deficit traces to unresolved V genes, and the cause of the others is not known. V and J calls and clone size come straight from that table; D and trimming were deduced from the DNA. The sample includes under 80,000 clones, with 65% to 90% observed a single time. The ten biggest clones cover 40% to 45% of the sample.

Collaborating institutions collected whole blood in K2EDTA tubes following their own protocols. For TCRbeta analysis, collaborator samples were shipped as frozen whole blood, as isolated PBMCs, or as DNA extracted from either sample type. This specimen comes from a study of blood T cell repertoires in COVID-19 (dated by TCRdb to 2019 to 2021). For context, the study as a whole: Collaborator samples came from the United States, Italy and Spain and covered acute and convalescent phases of COVID-19. Nearly every sample came with metadata listing a de-identified subject ID, COVID-19 status, age in years and sex. Deeply sampled blood TCRbeta repertoires from subjects exposed to, actively infected with, or recovered from COVID-19 were included in the dataset. The material from the prospective study consisted of cDNA or gDNA derived from T cells, B-cell-depleted T cells, or PBMCs. The samples were drawn from the first 160 participants of the ongoing ImmuneRACE study and from 950 to 1,500 subjects provided by 6 global collaborators. A freely available public database, intended as a resource for researchers studying the immune response to SARS-CoV-2, is where the repertoires were released. Where available, HLA class I and class II types were obtained from metadata supplied by the sample provider rather than from assay-based typing. Broad study findings and their caveats: The amount of clinical and demographic metadata varied by source and participant and was provided uncurated.

This sequence originates from a man at least 80 years old with acute or convalescent COVID-19. Sequenced material: peripheral blood.

The CDR3 protein sequence reads: CASSLGTSGYQETQYF. The DNA reads TGTGCCAGCAGCCTAGGGACTAGCGGGTACCAAGAGACCCAGTACTTC. The chain was built from TRBV11-2 and TRBJ2-5, with 12 bases in between that match TRBD2. CDR3 length: 16 amino acids, cysteine to phenylalanine. The DNA shown is the 48-base CDR3, in frame from base 1. CDR1 SGHAT and CDR2 FQNNGV are derived from the germline V gene. V has 5 bases trimmed and J has 0 bases trimmed; junction bases matching no gene number 4.